This TCR beta chain was captured in a study of blood T cell repertoires in COVID-19. Study context: Sites across the United States, Italy and Spain contributed samples from acute and convalescent COVID-19. T cells, B-cell-depleted T cells, or PBMCs supplied cDNA or gDNA.

V shed 0 bases and J shed 0 bases, with 13 bases lying between them. This CDR3 is built from 16 residues. The germline V gene has CDR1 SGDLS and CDR2 YYNGEE. This clone came up a few times. Generated by immunoSEQ multiplex PCR, the TCRdb table keeps only in-frame clones and is missing some. The sample consists of a few hundred thousand clones, 70% to 90% of them appearing once. The sample consisted of peripheral blood. The gene calls are TRBV9 and TRBJ2-7; tentatively, D is TRBD2 (6 bases). The sequence derives from an elderly man with acute or convalescent COVID-19. CDR3 region: CASSVGGRSPSYEQYF. In DNA form, the CDR3 reads TGTGCCAGCAGCGTAGGGGGGAGGTCCCCCTCCTACGAGCAGTACTTC. Full variable domain (remainder filled in from reference TRBV9 and TRBJ2-7): DSGVTQTPKHLITATGQRVTLRCSPRSGDLSVYWYQQSLDQGLQFLIQYYNGEERAKGNILERFSAQQFPDLHSELNLSSLELGDSALYFCASSVGGRSPSYEQYFGPGTRLTVT.